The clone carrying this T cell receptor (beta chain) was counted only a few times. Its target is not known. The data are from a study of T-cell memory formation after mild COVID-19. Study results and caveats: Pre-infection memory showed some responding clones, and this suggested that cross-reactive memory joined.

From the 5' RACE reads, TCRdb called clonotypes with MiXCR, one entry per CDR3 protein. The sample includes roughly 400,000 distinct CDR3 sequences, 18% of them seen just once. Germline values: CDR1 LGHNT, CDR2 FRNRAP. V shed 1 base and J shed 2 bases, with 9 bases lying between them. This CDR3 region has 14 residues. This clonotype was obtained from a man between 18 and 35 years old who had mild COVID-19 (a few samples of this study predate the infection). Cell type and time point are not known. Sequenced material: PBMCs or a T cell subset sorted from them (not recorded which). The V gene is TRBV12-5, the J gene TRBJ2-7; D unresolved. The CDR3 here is CASGLGPGTYEQYF. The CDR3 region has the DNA TGTGCTAGTGGTTTGGGTCCCGGTACCTACGAGCAGTACTTC. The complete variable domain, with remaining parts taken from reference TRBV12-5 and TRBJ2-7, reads DARVTQTPRHKVTEMGQEVTMRCQPILGHNTVFWYRQTMMQGLELLAYFRNRAPLDDSGMPKDRFSAEMPDATLATLKIQPSEPRDSAVYFCASGLGPGTYEQYFGPGTRLTVT.